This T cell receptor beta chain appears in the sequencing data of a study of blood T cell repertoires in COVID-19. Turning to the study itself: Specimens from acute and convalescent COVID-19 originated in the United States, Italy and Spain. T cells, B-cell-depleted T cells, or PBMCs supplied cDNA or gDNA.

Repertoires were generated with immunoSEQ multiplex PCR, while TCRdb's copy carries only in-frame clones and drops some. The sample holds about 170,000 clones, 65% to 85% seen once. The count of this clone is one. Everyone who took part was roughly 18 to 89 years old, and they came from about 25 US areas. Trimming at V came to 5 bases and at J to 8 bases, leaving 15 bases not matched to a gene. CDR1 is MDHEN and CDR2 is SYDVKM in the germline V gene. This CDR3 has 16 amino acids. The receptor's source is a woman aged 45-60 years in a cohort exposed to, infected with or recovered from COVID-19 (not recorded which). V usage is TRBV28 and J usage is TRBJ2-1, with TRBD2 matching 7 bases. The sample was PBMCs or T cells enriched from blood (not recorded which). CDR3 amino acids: CASSDPAGRGTDEQFF. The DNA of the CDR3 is TGTGCCAGCAGTGACCCAGCGGGACGGGGGACGGATGAGCAGTTCTTC.